This note documents a single TCR beta chain sequence. Its specificity is unknown. In generating TCR beta cDNA, 5'RACE template switching with UMIs was used. TCRdb reprocessed the 5' RACE reads and keeps a single row for each CDR3 protein, giving no DNA. This repertoire includes about 150,000 distinct CDR3 sequences. The data originate from a study of T cells expressing NK-cell markers. Study-level background: Seven of the eight sequenced donors were HCMV-seropositive; one was seronegative.

The CDR3 is made up of 12 amino acids. The germline V gene has CDR1 MGHRA and CDR2 YSYEKL. Regarding the study as a whole: These clonotypes also led the CD3+CD56-NKG2C+ fraction in a few donors.

The TCR originated in a woman in her fifties or sixties in good health. The gene calls are TRBV4-1 and TRBJ2-1; checking the TCRdb D call of TRBD1 is not possible without DNA. The sequenced sample was blood T cells: a sorted CD56 or NKG2C T cell subset, CD4+ or CD8+ T cells, or bulk PBMC T cells (not recorded which). The CDR3 is CASMDRANEQFF.